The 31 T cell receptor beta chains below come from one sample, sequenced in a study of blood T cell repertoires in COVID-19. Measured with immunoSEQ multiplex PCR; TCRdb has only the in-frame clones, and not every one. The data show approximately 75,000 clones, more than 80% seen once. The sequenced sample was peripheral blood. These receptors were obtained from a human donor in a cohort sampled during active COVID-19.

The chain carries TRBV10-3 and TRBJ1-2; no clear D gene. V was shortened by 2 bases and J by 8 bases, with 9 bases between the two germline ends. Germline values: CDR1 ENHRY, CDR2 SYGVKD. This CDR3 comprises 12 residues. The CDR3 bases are TGTGCCATCAGTGAGGAGGCCGACGGCTACACCTTC. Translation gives CAISEEADGYTF.

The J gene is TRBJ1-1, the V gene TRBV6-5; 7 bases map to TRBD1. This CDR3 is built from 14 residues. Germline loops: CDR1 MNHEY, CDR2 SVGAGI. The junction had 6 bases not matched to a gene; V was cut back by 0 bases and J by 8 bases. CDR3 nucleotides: TGTGCCAGCAGTTACTCGAGGGGGCAGGGCGAAGCTTTCTTT. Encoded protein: CASSYSRGQGEAFF.

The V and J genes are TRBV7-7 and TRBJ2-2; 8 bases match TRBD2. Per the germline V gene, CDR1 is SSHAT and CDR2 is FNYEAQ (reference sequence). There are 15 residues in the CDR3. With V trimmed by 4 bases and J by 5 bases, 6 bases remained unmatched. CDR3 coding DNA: TGTGCCAGCAGCTCTAACGTAGCGGGGACCGGGGAGCTGTTTTTT. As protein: CASSSNVAGTGELFF.

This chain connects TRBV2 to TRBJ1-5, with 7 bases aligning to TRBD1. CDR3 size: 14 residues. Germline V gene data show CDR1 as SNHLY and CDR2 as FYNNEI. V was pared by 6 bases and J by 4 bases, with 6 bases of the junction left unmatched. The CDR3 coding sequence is TGTGCCAGCAGGAGGGGGCAGGGGAATCAGCCCCAGCATTTT. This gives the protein CASRRGQGNQPQHF.

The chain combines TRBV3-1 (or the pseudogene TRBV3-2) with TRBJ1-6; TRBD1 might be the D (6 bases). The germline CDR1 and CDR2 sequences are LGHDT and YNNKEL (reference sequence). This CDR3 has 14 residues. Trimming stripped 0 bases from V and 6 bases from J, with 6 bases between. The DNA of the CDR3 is TGTGCCAGCAGCCAAGAACAGGGTAATTCACCCCTCCACTTT. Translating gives CASSQEQGNSPLHF.

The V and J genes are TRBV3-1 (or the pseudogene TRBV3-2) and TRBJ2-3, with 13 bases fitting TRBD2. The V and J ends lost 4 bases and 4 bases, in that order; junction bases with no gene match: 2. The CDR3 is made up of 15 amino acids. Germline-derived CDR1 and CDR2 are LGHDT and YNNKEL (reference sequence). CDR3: CASSRTSGGSDTQYF. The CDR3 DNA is TGTGCCAGCAGCCGGACTAGCGGGGGCTCAGATACGCAGTATTTT.

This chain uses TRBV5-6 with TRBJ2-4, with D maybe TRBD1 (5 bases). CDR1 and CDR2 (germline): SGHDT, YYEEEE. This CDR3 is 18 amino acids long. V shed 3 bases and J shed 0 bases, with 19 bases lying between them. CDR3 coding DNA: TGTGCCAGCAGCTGGGGCAGTGGAACAAGACTAGCCAAAAACATTCAGTACTTC. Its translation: CASSWGSGTRLAKNIQYF.

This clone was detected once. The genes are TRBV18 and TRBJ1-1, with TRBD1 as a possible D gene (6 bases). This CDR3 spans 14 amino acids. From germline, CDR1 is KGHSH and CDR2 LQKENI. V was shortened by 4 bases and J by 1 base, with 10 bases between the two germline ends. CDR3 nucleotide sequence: TGTGCCAGCTCACGGAAACAGGGGAACACTGAAGCTTTCTTT. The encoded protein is CASSRKQGNTEAFF.

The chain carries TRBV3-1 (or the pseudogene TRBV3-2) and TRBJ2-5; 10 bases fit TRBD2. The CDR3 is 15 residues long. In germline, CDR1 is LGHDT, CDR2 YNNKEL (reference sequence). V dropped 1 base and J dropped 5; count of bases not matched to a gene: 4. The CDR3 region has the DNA TGTGCCAGCAGCCAAGCTTCACTAGCGGGGGAGACCCAGTACTTC. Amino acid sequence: CASSQASLAGETQYF.

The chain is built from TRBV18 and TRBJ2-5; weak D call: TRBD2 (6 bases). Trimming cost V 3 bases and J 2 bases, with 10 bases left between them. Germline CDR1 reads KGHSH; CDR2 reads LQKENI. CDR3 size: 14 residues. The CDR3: CASSPGLSQETQYF. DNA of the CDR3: TGTGCCAGCTCACCGGGACTGTCGCAAGAGACCCAGTACTTC.

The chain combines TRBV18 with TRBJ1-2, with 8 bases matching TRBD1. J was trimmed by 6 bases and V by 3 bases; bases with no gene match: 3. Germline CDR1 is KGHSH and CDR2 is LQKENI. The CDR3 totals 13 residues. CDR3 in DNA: TGTGCCAGCTCACCGAAGACAGGGGATGGCTACACCTTC. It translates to CASSPKTGDGYTF.

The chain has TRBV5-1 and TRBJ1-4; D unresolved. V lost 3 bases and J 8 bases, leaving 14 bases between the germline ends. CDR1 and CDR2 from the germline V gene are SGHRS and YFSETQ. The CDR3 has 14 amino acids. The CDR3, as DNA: TGCGCCAGCAGCTCCGGCCTGGTCGGGGAAAAACTGTTTTTT. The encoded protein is CASSSGLVGEKLFF.

The CDR3 sequence is CASIDGGQVNSPLHF. CDR3 DNA: TGTGCCAGCATCGACGGGGGTCAGGTTAATTCACCCCTCCACTTT. V usage is TRBV28 and J usage is TRBJ1-6; tentative D call: TRBD1 (5 bases). This CDR3 has 15 residues. Trimming removed 7 bases at V and 6 bases at J, with 16 bases between. The V gene's germline CDR1 is MDHEN and CDR2 SYDVKM.

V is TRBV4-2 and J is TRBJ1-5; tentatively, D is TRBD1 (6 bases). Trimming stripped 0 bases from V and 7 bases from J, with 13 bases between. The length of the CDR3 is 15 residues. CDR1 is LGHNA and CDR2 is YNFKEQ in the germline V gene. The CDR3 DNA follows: TGTGCCAGCAGCCAAGAGGGGGGGGCGGACCAGCCCCAGCATTTT. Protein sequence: CASSQEGGADQPQHF.

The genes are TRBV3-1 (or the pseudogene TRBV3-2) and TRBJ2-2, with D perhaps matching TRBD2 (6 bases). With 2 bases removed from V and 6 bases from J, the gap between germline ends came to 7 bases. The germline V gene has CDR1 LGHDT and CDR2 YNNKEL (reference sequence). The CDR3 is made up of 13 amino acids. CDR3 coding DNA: TGTGCCAGCAGCCAACCGGGGGCCGGGGAGCTGTTTTTT. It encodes CASSQPGAGELFF.

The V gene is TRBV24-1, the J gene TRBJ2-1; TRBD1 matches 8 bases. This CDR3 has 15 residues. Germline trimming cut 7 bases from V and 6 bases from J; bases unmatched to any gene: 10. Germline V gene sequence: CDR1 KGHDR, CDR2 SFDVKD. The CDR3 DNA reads TGTGCCACCAGCGACAGGGGACACAAGGGCAATGAGCAGTTCTTC. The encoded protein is CATSDRGHKGNEQFF.

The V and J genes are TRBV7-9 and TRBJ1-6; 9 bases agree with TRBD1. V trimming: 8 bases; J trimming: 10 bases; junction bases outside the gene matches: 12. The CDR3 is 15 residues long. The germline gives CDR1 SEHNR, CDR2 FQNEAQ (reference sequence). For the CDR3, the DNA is TGTGCCAGCGCCACAGGGGGGGACAGGGCATCACCCCTCCACTTT. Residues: CASATGGDRASPLHF.

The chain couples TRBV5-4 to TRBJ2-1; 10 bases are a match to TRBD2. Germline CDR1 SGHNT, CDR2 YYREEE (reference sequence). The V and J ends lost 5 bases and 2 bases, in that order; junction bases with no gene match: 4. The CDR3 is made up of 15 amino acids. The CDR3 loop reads CASSSSGGTYNEQFF. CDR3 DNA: TGTGCCAGCAGTTCTAGCGGGGGAACCTACAATGAGCAGTTCTTC.

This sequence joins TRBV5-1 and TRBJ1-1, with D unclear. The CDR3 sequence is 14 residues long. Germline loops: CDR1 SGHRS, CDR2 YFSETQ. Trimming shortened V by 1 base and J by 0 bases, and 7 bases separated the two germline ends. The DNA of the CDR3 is TGCGCCAGCAGCTTGACATTTATGAACACTGAAGCTTTCTTT. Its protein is CASSLTFMNTEAFF.

The CDR3 loop reads CASSQIGTEAFF. CDR3 DNA: TGCGCCAGCTCACAGATAGGCACTGAAGCTTTCTTT. J is TRBJ1-1 and V is TRBV10-2, with D uncertain. The CDR3 totals 12 residues. Germline V lookup: CDR1 WSHSY, CDR2 SAAADI. The V and J ends lost 8 bases and 4 bases respectively, with 11 bases between them.

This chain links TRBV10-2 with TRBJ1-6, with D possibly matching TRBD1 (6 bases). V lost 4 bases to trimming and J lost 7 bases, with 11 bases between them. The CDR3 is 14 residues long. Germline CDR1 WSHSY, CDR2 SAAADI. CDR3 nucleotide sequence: TGCGCCAGCAGTGGATTGGGACAAAATTCACCCCTCCACTTT. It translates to CASSGLGQNSPLHF.

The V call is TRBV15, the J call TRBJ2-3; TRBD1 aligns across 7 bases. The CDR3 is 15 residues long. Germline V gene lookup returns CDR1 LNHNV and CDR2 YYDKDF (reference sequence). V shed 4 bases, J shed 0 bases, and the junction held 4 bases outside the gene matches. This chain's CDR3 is CATSNKGQSTDTQYF. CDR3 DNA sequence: TGTGCCACCAGCAACAAGGGACAGAGCACAGATACGCAGTATTTT.

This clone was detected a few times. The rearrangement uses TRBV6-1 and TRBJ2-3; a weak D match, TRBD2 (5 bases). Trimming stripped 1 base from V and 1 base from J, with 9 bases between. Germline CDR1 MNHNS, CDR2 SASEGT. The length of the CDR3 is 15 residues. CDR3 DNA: TGTGCCAGCAGTGAAGGCGGGTTTCGCACAGATACGCAGTATTTT. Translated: CASSEGGFRTDTQYF.

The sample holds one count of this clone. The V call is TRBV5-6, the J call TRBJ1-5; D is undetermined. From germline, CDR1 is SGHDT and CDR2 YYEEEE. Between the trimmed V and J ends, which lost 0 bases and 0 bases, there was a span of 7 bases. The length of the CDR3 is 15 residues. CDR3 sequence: CASSLAGVSNQPQHF. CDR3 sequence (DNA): TGTGCCAGCAGCTTGGCCGGGGTTAGCAATCAGCCCCAGCATTTT.

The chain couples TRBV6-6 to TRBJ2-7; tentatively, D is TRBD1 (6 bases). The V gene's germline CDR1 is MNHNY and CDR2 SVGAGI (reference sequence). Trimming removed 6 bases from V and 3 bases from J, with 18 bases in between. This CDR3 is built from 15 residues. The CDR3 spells CASSPGHVQFYEQYF. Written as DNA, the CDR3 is TGTGCCAGCAGCCCGGGACACGTTCAATTCTACGAGCAGTACTTC.

CDR3 DNA: TGTGCCAGCAGTTACTCTTGGACGACCCCGGGACCCCAGGGAGGGACCCAGTACTTC. Translation gives CASSYSWTTPGPQGGTQYF. The chain uses TRBV6-2 or TRBV6-3 and TRBJ2-5; TRBD2 is a possible D gene (6 bases). The CDR3 spans 19 residues. Between the trimmed V and J ends, which lost 0 bases and 7 bases, there was a span of 27 bases. The germline CDR1 and CDR2 sequences are MNHEY and SVGEGT.

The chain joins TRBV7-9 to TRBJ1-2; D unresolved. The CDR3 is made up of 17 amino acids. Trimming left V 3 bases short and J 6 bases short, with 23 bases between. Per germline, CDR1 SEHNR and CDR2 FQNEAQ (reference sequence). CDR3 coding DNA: TGTGCCAGCAGCTTTTACTTCTTAAGGCCTGGAGGAGATGGCTACACCTTC. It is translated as CASSFYFLRPGGDGYTF.

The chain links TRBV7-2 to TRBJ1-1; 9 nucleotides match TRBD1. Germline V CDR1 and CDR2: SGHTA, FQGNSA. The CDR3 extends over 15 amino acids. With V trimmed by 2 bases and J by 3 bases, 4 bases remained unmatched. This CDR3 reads CASSLPWTGDTEAFF. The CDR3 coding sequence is TGTGCCAGCAGCTTACCATGGACAGGGGACACTGAAGCTTTCTTT.

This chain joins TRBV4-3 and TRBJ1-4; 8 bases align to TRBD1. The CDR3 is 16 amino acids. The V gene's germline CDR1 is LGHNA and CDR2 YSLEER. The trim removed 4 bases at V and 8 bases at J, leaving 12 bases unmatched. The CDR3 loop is CASSPSPQGAGEKLFF. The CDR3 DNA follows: TGCGCCAGCAGCCCCTCCCCCCAGGGGGCAGGAGAAAAACTGTTTTTT.

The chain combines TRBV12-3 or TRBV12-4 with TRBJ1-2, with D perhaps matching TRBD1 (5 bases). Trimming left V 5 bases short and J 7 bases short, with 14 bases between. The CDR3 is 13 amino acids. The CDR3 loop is CASSPGRGSGYTF. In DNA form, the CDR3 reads TGTGCCAGCAGTCCAGGGAGGGGTTCTGGCTACACCTTC.

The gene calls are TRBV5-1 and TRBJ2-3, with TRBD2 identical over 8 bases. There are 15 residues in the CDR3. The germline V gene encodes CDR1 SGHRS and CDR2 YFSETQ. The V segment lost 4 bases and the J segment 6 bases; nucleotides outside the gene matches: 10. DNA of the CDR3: TGCGCCAGCAGCCCGGGGGGGCCTTCTAAGGATACGCAGTATTTT. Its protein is CASSPGGPSKDTQYF.